Below are 21 T cell receptor beta chains sequenced from a single sample in a study of cytomegalovirus exposure and HLA in healthy donors. The primer mix had 60 Vbeta and 13 Jbeta primers. TCRdb's table, derived via immunoSEQ multiplex PCR, lists solely in-frame clones and lacks some. The sample lists some 120,000 clones, around 74% seen once, with less than 4% in the top ten. Sequenced material: PBMCs. The receptors shown here come from a man aged 25 to 45 in good health and CMV-seronegative.

This chain joins TRBV29-1 and TRBJ1-1; perhaps TRBD1 as D (6 bases). From germline, CDR1 is SQVTM and CDR2 ANQGSEA. The CDR3 length is 14 residues. The V gene lost 6 bases and the J gene lost 1 base, with 15 bases spanning the gap. The CDR3 region is CSVGSAQGNTEAFF. In DNA, the CDR3 is TGCAGCGTGGGTTCCGCACAGGGGAACACTGAAGCTTTCTTT.

The J gene is TRBJ2-5, the V gene TRBV7-2; the match to TRBD2 covers 13 bases. Germline V lookup: CDR1 SGHTA, CDR2 FQGNSA. This CDR3 has 16 amino acids. V shed 5 bases and J 5 bases; nucleotides not matched to a gene: 8. The DNA for the CDR3 is TGTGCCAGCAGCCCAGGACTAGCGGGGGCTCTGGAGACCCAGTACTTC. Its protein product is CASSPGLAGALETQYF.

This chain connects TRBV6-5 to TRBJ2-1; no reliable D call. V lost 0 bases, J lost 4 bases, and 7 bases lay in between. CDR3 length: 14 amino acids. CDR1 MNHEY and CDR2 SVGAGI come from the germline V gene. CDR3 region: CASSYSTGYNEQFF. The CDR3 nucleotides are TGTGCCAGCAGTTACTCGACCGGGTACAATGAGCAGTTCTTC.

This clone appeared once. The rearrangement joins TRBV5-1 to TRBJ2-1, with 9 bases aligning to TRBD2. The CDR3 length is 16 residues. Germline V gives CDR1 SGHRS, CDR2 YFSETQ. J gave up 8 bases and V 2 bases, and 11 bases lay outside the gene matches. The CDR3 spells CASSLGGGGALDEQFF. In DNA form, the CDR3 reads TGCGCCAGCAGCTTAGGGGGCGGGGGGGCCTTGGATGAGCAGTTCTTC.

The chain is built from TRBV4-1 and TRBJ2-1, with a tentative D call TRBD2 (6 bases). CDR1 and CDR2 (germline): MGHRA, YSYEKL. The CDR3 is made up of 16 amino acids. Deletions cut 0 bases from V and 3 bases from J, with 12 bases between. Here the CDR3 reads CASSQDGGASYNEQFF. DNA of the CDR3: TGCGCCAGCAGCCAAGACGGGGGAGCAAGCTACAATGAGCAGTTCTTC.

The V and J genes are TRBV12-5 and TRBJ2-7; D perhaps matches TRBD1 (5 bases). Looked up from germline, CDR1 is LGHNT and CDR2 is FRNRAP. V was pared by 1 base and J by 4 bases, with 5 bases between. This CDR3 has 12 residues. In DNA form, the CDR3 reads TGTGCTAGTGGTTTGGACAGGTACGAGCAGTACTTC. It translates to CASGLDRYEQYF.

The CDR3 nucleotides read TGTGCCAGCAGCTTGCAGGGGGCGGGCCCTCCTTCACCCCTCCACTTT. It yields the protein CASSLQGAGPPSPLHF. The rearrangement joins TRBV5-4 to TRBJ1-6; 8 bases match TRBD1. The germline V gene encodes CDR1 SGHNT and CDR2 YYREEE (reference sequence). Losses at the gene ends were 1 base for V and 9 bases for J; bases not matched to a gene: 9. The CDR3 is 16 amino acids.

This CDR3 is CASSVTSGGPYEQYF. CDR3 DNA: TGTGCCAGTAGTGTGACTAGCGGGGGACCCTACGAGCAGTACTTC. The J gene is TRBJ2-7, the V gene TRBV19, with TRBD2 matching over 12 bases. Trimming cost V 5 bases and J 2 bases; bases outside gene matches: 4. The CDR3 is made up of 15 amino acids. Germline CDR1 reads LNHDA; CDR2 reads SQIVND (reference sequence).

V usage is TRBV7-6 and J usage is TRBJ2-3; TRBD1 matches 7 bases. The CDR3 covers 15 residues. V shed 5 bases and J 0 bases; nucleotides not matched to a gene: 5. Germline assignment: CDR1 SGHVS and CDR2 FNYEAQ. DNA of the CDR3: TGTGCCAGCAGCCTCCAGGGACAGAGCACAGATACGCAGTATTTT. This encodes CASSLQGQSTDTQYF.

This clone was recorded once. This rearrangement joins TRBV7-2 to TRBJ2-7, with 8 nucleotides matching TRBD2. The CDR3 has 15 amino acids. Germline V lookup: CDR1 SGHTA, CDR2 FQGNSA. Trimming cost V 0 bases and J 2 bases; bases outside gene matches: 3. In nucleotides, the CDR3 is TGTGCCAGCAGCTTAGCTGTCGGGAGGGCCTACGAGCAGTACTTC. Its protein is CASSLAVGRAYEQYF. Full variable domain (missing parts from reference TRBV7-2 and TRBJ2-7): GAGVSQSPSNKVTEKGKDVELRCDPISGHTALYWYRQSLGQGLEFLIYFQGNSAPDKSGLPSDRFSAERTGGSVSTLTIQRTQQEDSAVYLCASSLAVGRAYEQYFGPGTRLTVT.

V is TRBV19 and J is TRBJ1-2; the match to TRBD1 covers 7 bases. The CDR3 is made up of 12 amino acids. From germline, CDR1 is LNHDA and CDR2 SQIVND (reference sequence). The J segment lost 4 bases and the V segment lost 8 bases, leaving 4 bases of the junction unmatched. The CDR3 nucleotides read TGTGCCAGTGGGGGACAGATCTATGGCTACACCTTC. Protein: CASGGQIYGYTF.

This sequence joins TRBV1 and TRBJ2-3; the table's D call TRBD2 went unverified against the DNA. TRBV1 is noted as a pseudogene. CDR3 length: 21 amino acids. The CDR3 region is CTSSQGDPTEPSGRITDTQYF. The CDR3 bases are TGCACCAGCAGCCAAGGGGACCCGACCGAACCTAGCGGGAGAATAACAGATACGCAGTATTTT.

CDR3 nucleotide sequence: TGTGCCAGCAGTCGGGGGACCCCCCGCACAGATACGCAGTATTTT. It yields the protein CASSRGTPRTDTQYF. The rearrangement joins TRBV6-5 to TRBJ2-3, with D maybe TRBD2 (6 bases). The ends were cut back, 5 bases at V and 1 base at J, with 13 bases in the middle. CDR1 is MNHEY, CDR2 SVGAGI, per germline. The CDR3 runs 15 residues.

V usage is TRBV10-3 and J usage is TRBJ2-1; 11 positions agree with TRBD2. The germline CDR1 and CDR2 sequences are ENHRY and SYGVKD. The junction had 6 bases not matched to a gene; V was cut back by 6 bases and J by 2 bases. The length of the CDR3 is 16 residues. CDR3 DNA: TGTGCCATCAGGACTAGCGGGGCTACTACCTACAATGAGCAGTTCTTC. It specifies CAIRTSGATTYNEQFF.

The chain has TRBV20-1 and TRBJ1-2, with D maybe TRBD1 (6 bases). Germline assignment: CDR1 DFQATT and CDR2 SNEGSKA (reference sequence). The CDR3 covers 11 residues. Trimming stripped 5 bases from V and 7 bases from J, with 11 bases between. CDR3 sequence (DNA): TGCAGTGCTGGGGAGGGGGTTGGCTACACCTTC. Translating it yields CSAGEGVGYTF.

The chain links TRBV19 to TRBJ2-3; D call uncertain. CDR1 LNHDA and CDR2 SQIVND come from the germline V gene (reference sequence). This CDR3 is built from 15 residues. V was clipped by 1 base and J by 7 bases, with 15 bases between them. The CDR3 region is CASSIGSGRRNTQYF. CDR3 coding DNA: TGTGCCAGTAGTATAGGTTCTGGTAGGCGGAATACGCAGTATTTT.

This sequence joins TRBV6-6 and TRBJ1-5; no reliable D call. V dropped 6 bases and J dropped 4 bases, with 7 bases sitting between them. CDR1 is MNHNY and CDR2 is SVGAGI in the germline V gene (reference sequence). This CDR3 is 12 amino acids long. Here the CDR3 reads CASSLINQPQHF. The CDR3 DNA reads as TGTGCCAGCAGCCTAATTAATCAGCCCCAGCATTTT.

V usage is TRBV11-1 and J usage is TRBJ1-1; 7 positions match TRBD1. The germline CDR1 and CDR2 sequences are SGHAT and FQDESV (reference sequence). This CDR3 comprises 14 residues. V lost 5 bases and J lost 10; bases outside the gene matches: 13. The CDR3 bases are TGTGCCAGCAGCCTCCAAGGGGGCGCTGGATTAGCTTTCTTT. It specifies CASSLQGGAGLAFF.

The chain recombines TRBV5-1 with TRBJ2-5; maybe TRBD2 (6 bases). The CDR3 runs 13 residues. With 6 bases removed from V and 8 bases from J, the gap between germline ends came to 17 bases. Germline assignment: CDR1 SGHRS and CDR2 YFSETQ. CDR3 DNA sequence: TGCGCCAGCAATATGGAGGGAGGAGAAACCCAGTACTTC. It codes for CASNMEGGETQYF.

This sequence joins TRBV9 and TRBJ1-5, with D uncertain. Trimming shortened V by 2 bases and J by 2 bases, and 29 bases separated the two germline ends. The CDR3 is made up of 21 amino acids. Germline lookup yields CDR1 SGDLS and CDR2 YYNGEE. DNA for the CDR3: TGTGCCAGCAGCGTTGGGCTTAGAGGCACCCTCGGCTGCGGGGGCAATCAGCCCCAGCATTTT. It yields the protein CASSVGLRGTLGCGGNQPQHF.

The CDR3 region is CASSVQGGGETQYF. CDR3 nucleotides: TGTGCCAGCAGTGTTCAGGGGGGCGGAGAGACCCAGTACTTC. This chain joins TRBV2 and TRBJ2-5; D might be TRBD1 (7 bases). The germline CDR1 and CDR2 sequences are SNHLY and FYNNEI. Trimming stripped 4 bases from V and 4 bases from J, with 13 bases between. The CDR3 loop spans 14 amino acids.